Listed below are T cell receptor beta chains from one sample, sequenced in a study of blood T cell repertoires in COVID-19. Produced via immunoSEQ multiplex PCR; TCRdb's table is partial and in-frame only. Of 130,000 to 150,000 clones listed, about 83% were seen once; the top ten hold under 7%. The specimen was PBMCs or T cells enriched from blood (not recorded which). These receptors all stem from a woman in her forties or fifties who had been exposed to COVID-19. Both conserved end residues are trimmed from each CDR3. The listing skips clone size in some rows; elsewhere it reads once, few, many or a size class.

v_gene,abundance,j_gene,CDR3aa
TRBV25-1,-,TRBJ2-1,ASSGLAGVRINEQF
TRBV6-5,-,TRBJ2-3,ASRRTGGTDTQY
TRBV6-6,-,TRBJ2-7,ASVGVGPYEQY
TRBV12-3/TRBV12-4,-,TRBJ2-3,ASSPYGGGTQY
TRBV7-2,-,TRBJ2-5,ASSFSGSRGETQY
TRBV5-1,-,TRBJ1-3,ASSLDRVYSGNTIY
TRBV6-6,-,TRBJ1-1,ASSSPDRGIAEAF
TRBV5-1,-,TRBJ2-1,ASRGTGYPEQF
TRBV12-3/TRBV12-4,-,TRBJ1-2,ASSRNYGYT
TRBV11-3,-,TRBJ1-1,ASSQLPDSTAF
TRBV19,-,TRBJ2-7,ASKTPGLAGGEQY
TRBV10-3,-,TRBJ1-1,ATQGLNTEAF
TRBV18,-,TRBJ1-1,ASSPSGGGNTEAF
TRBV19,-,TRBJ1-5,ASSLTGDQPQH
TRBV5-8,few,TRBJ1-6,ASSPVQGESDSPLH
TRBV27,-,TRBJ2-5,ASSLSGGVLETQY
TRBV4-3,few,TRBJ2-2,ASSQDLGGTGELF
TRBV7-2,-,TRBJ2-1,ASTEAGARNEQF
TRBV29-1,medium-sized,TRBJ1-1,SAREGETEAF
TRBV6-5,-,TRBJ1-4,ASSPGEKLF
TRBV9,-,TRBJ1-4,ASSVAGGGLGKLF
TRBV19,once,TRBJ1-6,ASSIGQGANSPLH
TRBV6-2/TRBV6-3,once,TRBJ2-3,ASSSGLAGGRVTDTQY
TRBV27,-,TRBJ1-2,ASSKGRGANYGYT
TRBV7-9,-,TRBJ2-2,ASSTRTSGSGVGELF
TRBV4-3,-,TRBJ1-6,ASSQDRGLDNSYNSPLH
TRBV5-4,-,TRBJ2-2,ASSLETPVKLF
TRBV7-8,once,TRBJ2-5,ASSHLARREETQY
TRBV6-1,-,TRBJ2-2,ASSETGEAGELF
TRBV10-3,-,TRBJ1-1,ASTEQGNTEAF
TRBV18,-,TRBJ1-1,ASSFSESTEAF
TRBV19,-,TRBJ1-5,ASDGVGQPQH
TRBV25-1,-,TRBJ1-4,ASSEVLRHNEKLF
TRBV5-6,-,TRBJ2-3,ARSLGGTGGTDTQY
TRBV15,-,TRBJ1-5,ATSPPEVLRPQH
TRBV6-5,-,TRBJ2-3,ASSEDSFTDTQY
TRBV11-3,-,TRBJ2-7,ASSLGAALEQY
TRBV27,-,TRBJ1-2,ASSSRQGANYGYT
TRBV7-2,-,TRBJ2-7,ASSSQGHGSYEQY
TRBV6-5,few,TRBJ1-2,ASSYWLNYGYT
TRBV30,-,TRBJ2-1,AWTRQTAGLSYNEQF
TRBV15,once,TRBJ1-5,ATSRKGQTNQPQH
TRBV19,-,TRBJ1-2,ASSTGGMGNYGYT
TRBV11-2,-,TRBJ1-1,ASRNGLTNTEAF
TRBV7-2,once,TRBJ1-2,ASSLAGSYLNYGYT
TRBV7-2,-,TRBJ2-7,ASSTSGRGSYEQY
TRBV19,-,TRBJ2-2,ASSRTGVTGELF
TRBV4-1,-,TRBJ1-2,ASSQRDRRYGYT
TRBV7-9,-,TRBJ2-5,ASSSRWGQQETQY
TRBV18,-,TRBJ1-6,ASSPEEGISPLH
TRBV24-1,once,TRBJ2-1,ATSQTGYGYNEQF
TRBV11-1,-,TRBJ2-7,ASRPTGTALYEQY
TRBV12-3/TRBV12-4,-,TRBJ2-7,ASSSTQGGEQY
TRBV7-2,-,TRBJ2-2,ASTQNTGELF
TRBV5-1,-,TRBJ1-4,ASSWTATNEKLF